These T cell receptor beta chains were read from a single sample in a study of human T cells and chemical hapten exposure. TCRdb reprocessed the RACE reads with MiXCR, giving one entry per CDR3 protein. The sample gives more than 100,000 distinct CDR3 sequences, about 14% of which show up once; roughly 3.1% is in the top ten. This sample comprised whole blood, obtained in connection with sensitization to the hapten diphenylcyclopropenone (DPC). These receptor sequences come from a young woman with alopecia areata. Some clones in this sample may be carry-over from other donors' samples. Each CDR3 is given with its conserved first and last residue. The D gene is left open where the match is weak. Rows give clone size only sometimes, using once, few, many, or a class for an expanded clone.

clone_size,d_call,v_call,j_call,cdr3_nt,cdr3_aa
few,-,TRBV6-1,TRBJ2-5,TGTGCCAGCAGTGGGAAGGGGTACCAAGAGACCCAGTACTTC,CASSGKGYQETQYF
-,-,TRBV2,TRBJ2-3,TGTGCCAGCAGTGAAGCTACACTCGGAACAGATACGCAGTATTTT,CASSEATLGTDTQYF
once,-,TRBV7-9,TRBJ2-2,TGTGCCAGCAGCTTCTACGAGGCCGGGGAGCTGTTTTTT,CASSFYEAGELFF
few,-,TRBV6-5,TRBJ1-2,TGTGCCAGCAGCCGACGACCGGACAGAGGCTATGGCTACACCTTC,CASSRRPDRGYGYTF
few,-,TRBV28,TRBJ1-6,TGTGCCAGCAGTTTATGGATGGGGACGAAAATCGTCCTTTCACCCCTCCACTTT,CASSLWMGTKIVLSPLHF
-,TRBD1,TRBV28,TRBJ2-7,TGTGCCAGCAGTTTAAACAGGGGGTACGACGAGCAGAACTTC,CASSLNRGYDEQNF
few,-,TRBV11-2,TRBJ2-3,TGTGCCAGCAGCCCCCCTCTGGGAGGGGGCCATCGCTTACAGTATTTT,CASSPPLGGGHRLQYF
few,-,TRBV15,TRBJ2-7,TGTGCCACCAGCAGAGAATGGGGGGTCTCCTACGAGCAGTACTTC,CATSREWGVSYEQYF
many,TRBD1,TRBV4-2,TRBJ2-3,TGTGCCAGCAGCCAAGCCCCGGGACAGGGTGCAGATACGCAGTATTTT,CASSQAPGQGADTQYF
few,-,TRBV10-3,TRBJ2-3,TGTGCCATCAGGAGGACCGCCACCACAGATACGCAGTATTTT,CAIRRTATTDTQYF
-,-,TRBV13,TRBJ1-1,TGTGCCAGCAGCTTACTGGGGGCTGAGAACACTGAAGCTTTCTTT,CASSLLGAENTEAFF
-,-,TRBV11-2,TRBJ1-6,TGTGCCAGCAGCTTAACCGACTCCTATAATTCACCCCTCCACTTT,CASSLTDSYNSPLHF
few,TRBD2,TRBV3-1,TRBJ2-3,TGTGCCAGCAGCCGCCGACTAGCGGGGGGCAGTGGAGATACGCAGTATTTT,CASSRRLAGGSGDTQYF
few,TRBD1,TRBV5-6,TRBJ2-2,TGTGCCAGCAGCTCCGGGACAGGGCTAGCCGGGGAGCTGTTTTTT,CASSSGTGLAGELFF
-,-,TRBV2,TRBJ1-4,TGTGCCAGCAGCTCCGCTAATGAAAAACTGTTTTTT,CASSSANEKLFF
-,TRBD2,TRBV9,TRBJ2-1,TGTGCCAGCAGCCCAGAGAGGACTAGCGGGGGAGTACCCTACAATGAGCAGTTCTTC,CASSPERTSGGVPYNEQFF
many,-,TRBV10-2,TRBJ1-2,TGCGCCAGCAGTGAGGTCCCAGGCCCAGGTGACTATGGCTACACCTTC,CASSEVPGPGDYGYTF
-,-,TRBV27,TRBJ2-1,TGTGCCAGCAGTTTATCGGCAGGCGGTAATGAGCAGTTCTTC,CASSLSAGGNEQFF
-,-,TRBV4-1,TRBJ2-7,TGCGCCAGCAGCCAAGAGTCAGGGGAGCAGTACTTC,CASSQESGEQYF
-,-,TRBV28,TRBJ2-4,TGTGCCAGCAGTCCCCACAGGGAATGGGACATTCAGTACTTC,CASSPHREWDIQYF
many,-,TRBV11-2,TRBJ1-3,TGTGCCAGCAGCTTAGTACGACCAGGAAACACCATATATTTT,CASSLVRPGNTIYF
-,-,TRBV25-1,TRBJ2-7,TGTGCCAGCAGTGAAAGTGGGGGAGAAACCTCCTACGAGCAGTACTTC,CASSESGGETSYEQYF
-,-,TRBV11-2,TRBJ2-7,TGTGCCAGCAGCTTAGCTGGGAACGAGCAGTACTTC,CASSLAGNEQYF
many,-,TRBV20-1,TRBJ2-1,TGCAGTGTGAAGGGAGCCTACAATGAGCAGTTCTTC,CSVKGAYNEQFF
-,-,TRBV2,TRBJ1-4,TGTGCCAGCAGTGAAGGAGGCCCGACAAGCCGGGGAGATGAAAAACTGATTTTT,CASSEGGPTSRGDEKLIF
many,-,TRBV18,TRBJ2-7,TGCGCCAGCAGCCCAAGGGGGAGCTCCTACGAGCAGTACTTC,CASSPRGSSYEQYF
few,-,TRBV27,TRBJ2-3,TGTGCCAGCAGTTTCGAGGGGCGTAGCACAGATACGCAGTATTTT,CASSFEGRSTDTQYF
-,-,TRBV7-2,TRBJ2-1,TGTGCCAGCAGCTTAGGACCGTCGGCGGATGAGCAGTTCTTC,CASSLGPSADEQFF
few,-,TRBV11-2,TRBJ1-2,TGTGCCAGCAGCGTGACGGGAACTCCCTATGGCTACACCTTC,CASSVTGTPYGYTF
few,-,TRBV7-9,TRBJ2-7,TGTGCCAGCAGCTCGACAGGGAGGCGGGCATCCTACGAGCAGTACTTC,CASSSTGRRASYEQYF
many,-,TRBV27,TRBJ1-4,TGTGCCAGCAGTCCTCGACTGTTATCGTATGAAAAACTGTTTTTT,CASSPRLLSYEKLFF